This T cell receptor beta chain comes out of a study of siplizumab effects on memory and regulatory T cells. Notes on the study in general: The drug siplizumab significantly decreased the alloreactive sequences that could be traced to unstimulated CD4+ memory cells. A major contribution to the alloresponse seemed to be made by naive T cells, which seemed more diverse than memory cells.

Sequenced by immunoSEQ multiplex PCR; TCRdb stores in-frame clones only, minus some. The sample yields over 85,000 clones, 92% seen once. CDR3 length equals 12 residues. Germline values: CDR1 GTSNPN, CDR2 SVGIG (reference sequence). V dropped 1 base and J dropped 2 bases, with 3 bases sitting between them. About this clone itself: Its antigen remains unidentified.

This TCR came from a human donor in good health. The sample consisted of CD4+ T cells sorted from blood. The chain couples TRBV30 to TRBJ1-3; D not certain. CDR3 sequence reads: CAWSGAGNTIYF. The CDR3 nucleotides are TGTGCCTGGAGTGGAGCTGGAAACACCATATATTTT.